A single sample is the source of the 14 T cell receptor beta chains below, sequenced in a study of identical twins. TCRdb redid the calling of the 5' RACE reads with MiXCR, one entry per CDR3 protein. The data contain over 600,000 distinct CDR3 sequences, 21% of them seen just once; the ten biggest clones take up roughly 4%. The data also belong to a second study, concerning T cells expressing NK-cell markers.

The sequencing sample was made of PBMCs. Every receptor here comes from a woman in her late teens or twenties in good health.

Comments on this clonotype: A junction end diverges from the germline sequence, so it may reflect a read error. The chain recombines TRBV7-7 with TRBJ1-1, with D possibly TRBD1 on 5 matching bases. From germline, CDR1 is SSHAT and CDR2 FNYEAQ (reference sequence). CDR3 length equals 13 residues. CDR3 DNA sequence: TGTGCTAGCAGCGTCGACAGTTACACTGAAGCTTTCTTT. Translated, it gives CASSVDSYTEAFF. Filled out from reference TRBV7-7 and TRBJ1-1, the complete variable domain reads GAGVSQSPRYKVTKRGQDVTLRCDPISSHATLYWYQQALGQGPEFLTYFNYEAQPDKSGLPSDRFSAERPEGSISTLTIQRTEQRDSAMYRCASSVDSYTEAFFGQGTRLTVV.

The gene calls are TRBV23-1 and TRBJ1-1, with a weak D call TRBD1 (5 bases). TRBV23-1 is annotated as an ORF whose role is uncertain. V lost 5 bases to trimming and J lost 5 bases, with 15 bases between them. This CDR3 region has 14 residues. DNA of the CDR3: TGCGCCAGCAGTTTCAGGGAGACTCGGACTGAAGCTTTCTTT. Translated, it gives CASSFRETRTEAFF.

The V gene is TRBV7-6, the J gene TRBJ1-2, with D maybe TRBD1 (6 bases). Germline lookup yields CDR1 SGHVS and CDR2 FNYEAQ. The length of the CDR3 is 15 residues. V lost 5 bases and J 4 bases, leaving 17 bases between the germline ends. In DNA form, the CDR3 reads TGTGCCAGCAGCCCCGAGCCCGACAGGTTCTATGGCTACACCTTC. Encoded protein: CASSPEPDRFYGYTF.

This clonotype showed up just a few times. The chain's CDR3 is CASSLAQVGEQYF. DNA of the CDR3: TGCGCCAGCAGCTTGGCCCAAGTAGGGGAGCAGTACTTC. This rearrangement joins TRBV5-1 to TRBJ2-7; D ambiguous. The CDR3 is 13 residues long. Germline V gives CDR1 SGHRS, CDR2 YFSETQ. V lost 0 bases to trimming and J lost 7 bases, with 11 bases between them.

In DNA form, the CDR3 reads TGCGCCAGCACTTCCGGGACAGGGGGCCAAGAGACCCAGTACTTC. It encodes CASTSGTGGQETQYF. This chain uses TRBV5-1 with TRBJ2-5; TRBD1 aligns across 11 bases. The CDR3 covers 15 residues. Germline values: CDR1 SGHRS, CDR2 YFSETQ. After removal of 6 bases from V and 1 base from J, the junction contained 5 bases not matched to a gene.

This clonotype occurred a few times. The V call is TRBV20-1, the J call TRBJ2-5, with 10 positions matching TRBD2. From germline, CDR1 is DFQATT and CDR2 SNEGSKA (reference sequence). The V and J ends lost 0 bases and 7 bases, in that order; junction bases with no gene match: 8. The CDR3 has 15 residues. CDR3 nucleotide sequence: TGCAGTGCTAGAGATGTAGTAGCGGGAGGTACGACCCAGTACTTC. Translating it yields CSARDVVAGGTTQYF.

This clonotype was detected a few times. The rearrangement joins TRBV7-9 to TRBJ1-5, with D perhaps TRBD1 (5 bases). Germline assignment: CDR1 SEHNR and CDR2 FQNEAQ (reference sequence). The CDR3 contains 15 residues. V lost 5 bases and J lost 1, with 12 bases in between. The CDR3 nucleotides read TGTGCCAGCAGCGCCGGGGCGGGGAGCAATCAGCCCCAGCATTTT. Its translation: CASSAGAGSNQPQHF.

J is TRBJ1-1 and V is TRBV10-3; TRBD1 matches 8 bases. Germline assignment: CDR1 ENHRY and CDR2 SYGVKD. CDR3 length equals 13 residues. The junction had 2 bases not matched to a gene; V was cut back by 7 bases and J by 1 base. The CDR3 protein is CAIKGQENTEAFF. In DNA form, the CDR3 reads TGTGCCATCAAGGGACAGGAGAACACTGAAGCTTTCTTT.

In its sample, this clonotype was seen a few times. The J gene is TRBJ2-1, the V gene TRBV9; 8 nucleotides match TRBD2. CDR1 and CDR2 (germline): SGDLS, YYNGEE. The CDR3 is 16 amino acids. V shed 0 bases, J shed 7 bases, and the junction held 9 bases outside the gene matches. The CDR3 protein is CASSVVDGGARNEQFF. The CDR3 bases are TGTGCCAGCAGCGTAGTGGACGGGGGGGCAAGGAATGAGCAGTTCTTC.

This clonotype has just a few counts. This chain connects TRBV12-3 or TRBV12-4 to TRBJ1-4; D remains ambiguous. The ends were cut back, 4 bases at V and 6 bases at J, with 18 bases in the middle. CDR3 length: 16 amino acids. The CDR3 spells CASSSTLGQLDEKLFF. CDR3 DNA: TGTGCCAGCAGTTCCACATTAGGGCAGTTGGATGAAAAACTGTTTTTT.

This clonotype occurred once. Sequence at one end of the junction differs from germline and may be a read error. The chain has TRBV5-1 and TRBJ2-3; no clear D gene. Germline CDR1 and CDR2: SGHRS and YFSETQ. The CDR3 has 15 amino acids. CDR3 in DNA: TGCACCAGCAGCTTGATAAGCGAAAGCACAGATACGCAGTATTTT. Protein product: CTSSLISESTDTQYF.

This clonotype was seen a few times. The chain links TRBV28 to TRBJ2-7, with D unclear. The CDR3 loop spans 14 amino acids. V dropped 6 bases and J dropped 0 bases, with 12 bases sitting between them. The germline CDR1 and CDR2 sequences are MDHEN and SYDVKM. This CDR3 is CASRLPDSSYEQYF. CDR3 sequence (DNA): TGTGCCAGCAGACTACCGGATAGCTCCTACGAGCAGTACTTC.

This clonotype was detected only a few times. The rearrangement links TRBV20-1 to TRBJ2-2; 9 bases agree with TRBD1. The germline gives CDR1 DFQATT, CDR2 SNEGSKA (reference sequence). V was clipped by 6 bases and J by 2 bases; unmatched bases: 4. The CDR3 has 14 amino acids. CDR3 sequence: CSARTGVNTGELFF. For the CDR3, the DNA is TGCAGTGCCCGGACAGGGGTCAACACCGGGGAGCTGTTTTTT.

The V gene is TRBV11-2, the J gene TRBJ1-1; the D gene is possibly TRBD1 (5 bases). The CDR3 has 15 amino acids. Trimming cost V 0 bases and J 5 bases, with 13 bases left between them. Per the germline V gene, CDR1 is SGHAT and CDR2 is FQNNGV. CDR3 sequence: CASSLEGGGRTEAFF. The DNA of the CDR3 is TGTGCCAGCAGCTTAGAGGGTGGGGGGAGAACTGAAGCTTTCTTT.